This TCR beta chain was recovered during a study of T cell clonality in common variable immunodeficiency. Study results and limitations: Common variable immunodeficiency TCR beta sequences reportedly had fewer deletions and N-nucleotide insertions.

CVID and control samples used equivalent genomic DNA input. The data were produced by immunoSEQ multiplex PCR, yet TCRdb's version contains in-frame clones alone and is incomplete. Singletons are absent from the sample, which has approximately 20,000 clones. All CVID subjects were on immunoglobulin replacement for at least one year. No CVID subject was ill or on immunomodulatory drugs when sampled. Blood samples were heparinized, about 4.5 to 9 ml per donor. This clone has a handful of counts. Its antigen is currently unknown. This receptor was taken from a human donor with common variable immunodeficiency. Sample: peripheral blood mononuclear cells.

The CDR3 DNA, read in part, is TGTGCCAGCAGCTTACTTTCAGCTAACTATGGC. It specifies CASSLLSANYG. The CDR3, in full, reads CASSLLSANYGYTF. The gene calls are TRBV11-2 and TRBJ1-2; D not certain. From the germline J gene comes the end of the CDR3, since the read stops 3 residues before it. Germline V gives CDR1 SGHAT, CDR2 FQNNGV. The length of the CDR3 is 14 residues. Trimming took off 2 bases at V and 0 bases at J, with 7 bases between the two ends.